This T cell receptor beta chain was captured by sequencing in a study of T cells in Graves' hyperthyroidism and ophthalmopathy. Researchers took RNA transcripts and amplified the TCR beta CDR3 regions from them. HTBI primers were the set used in a first-round RT-PCR of the TCR CDR3. TCRdb reprocessed the multiplex PCR reads with MiXCR, giving one entry per CDR3 protein. The sample holds hundreds of thousands of distinct CDR3 sequences, 15% to 18% seen once. Germline CDR1 reads MNHNS; CDR2 reads SASEGT. The CDR3 has 16 residues. With 3 bases removed from V and 0 bases from J, the gap between germline ends came to 12 bases. Hyperthyroidism had been newly diagnosed in patients aged 18 to 65, and its duration was under 2 months. This clonotype was detected ten times or more.

The sequence derives from a woman aged 18 to 35 with Graves' hyperthyroidism. The sample comprised blood. This sequence joins TRBV6-1 and TRBJ1-5, with TRBD1 as a possible D gene (5 bases). In DNA form, the CDR3 reads TGTGCCAGCAGTGAGGGACGGGGAGATAGCAATCAGCCCCAGCATTTT. Amino acid sequence: CASSEGRGDSNQPQHF.